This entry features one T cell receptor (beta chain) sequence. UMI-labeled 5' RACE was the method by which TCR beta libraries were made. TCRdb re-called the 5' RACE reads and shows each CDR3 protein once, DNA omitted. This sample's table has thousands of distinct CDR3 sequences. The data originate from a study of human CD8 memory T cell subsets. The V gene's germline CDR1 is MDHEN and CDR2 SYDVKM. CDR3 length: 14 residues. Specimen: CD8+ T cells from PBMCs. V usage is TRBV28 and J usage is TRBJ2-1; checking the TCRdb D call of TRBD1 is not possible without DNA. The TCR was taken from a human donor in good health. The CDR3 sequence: CASSFPGVFCEQFF.